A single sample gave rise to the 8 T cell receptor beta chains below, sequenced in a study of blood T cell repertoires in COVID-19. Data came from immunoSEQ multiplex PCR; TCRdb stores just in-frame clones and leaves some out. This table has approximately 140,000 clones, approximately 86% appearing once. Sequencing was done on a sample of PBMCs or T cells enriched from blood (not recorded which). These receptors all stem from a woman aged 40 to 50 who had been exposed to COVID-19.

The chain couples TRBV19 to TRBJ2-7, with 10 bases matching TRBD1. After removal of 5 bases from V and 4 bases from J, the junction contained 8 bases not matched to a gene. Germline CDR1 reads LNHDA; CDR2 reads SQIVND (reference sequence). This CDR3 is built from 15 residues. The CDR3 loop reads CASSVSTGGGYEQYF. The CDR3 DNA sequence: TGTGCCAGTAGTGTCTCGACAGGGGGCGGGTACGAGCAGTACTTC.

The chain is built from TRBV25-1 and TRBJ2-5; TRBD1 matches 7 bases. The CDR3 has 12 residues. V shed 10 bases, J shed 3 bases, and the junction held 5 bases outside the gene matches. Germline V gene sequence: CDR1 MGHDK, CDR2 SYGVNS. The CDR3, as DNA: TGTGCCACCCCGGGACAGAAAGAGACCCAGTACTTC. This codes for CATPGQKETQYF.

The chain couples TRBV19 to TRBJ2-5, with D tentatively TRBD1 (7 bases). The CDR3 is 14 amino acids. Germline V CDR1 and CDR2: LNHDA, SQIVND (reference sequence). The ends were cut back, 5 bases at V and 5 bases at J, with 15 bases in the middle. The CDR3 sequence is CASSASGGPETQYF. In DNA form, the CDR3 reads TGTGCCAGTAGTGCCTCAGGGGGGCCCGAGACCCAGTACTTC. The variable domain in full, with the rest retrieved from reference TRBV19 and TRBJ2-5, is DGGITQSPKYLFRKEGQNVTLSCEQNLNHDAMYWYRQDPGQGLRLIYYSQIVNDFQKGDIAEGYSVSREKKESFPLTVTSAQKNPTAFYLCASSASGGPETQYFGPGTRLLVL.

The CDR3 DNA reads TGTGCCAGCAGCGGAGCGACAGGGTTTTACGAGCAGTACTTC. It encodes CASSGATGFYEQYF. The chain couples TRBV5-6 to TRBJ2-7; 7 nucleotides match TRBD1. The junction had 8 bases not matched to a gene; V was cut back by 4 bases and J by 4 bases. The CDR3 length is 14 residues. Germline-derived CDR1 and CDR2 are SGHDT and YYEEEE.

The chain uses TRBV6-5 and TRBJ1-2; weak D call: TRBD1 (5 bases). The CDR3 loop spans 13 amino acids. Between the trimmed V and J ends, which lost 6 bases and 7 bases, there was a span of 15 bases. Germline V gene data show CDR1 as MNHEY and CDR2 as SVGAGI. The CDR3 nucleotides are TGTGCCAGCAGCCTCTTTGGGGCCACTGGCTACACCTTC. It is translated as CASSLFGATGYTF.

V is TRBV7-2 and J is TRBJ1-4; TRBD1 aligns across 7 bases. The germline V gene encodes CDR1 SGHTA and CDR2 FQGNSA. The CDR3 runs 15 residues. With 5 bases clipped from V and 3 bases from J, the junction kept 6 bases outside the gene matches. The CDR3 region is CASSAGGTANEKLFF. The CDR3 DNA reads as TGTGCCAGCAGCGCCGGTGGGACAGCTAATGAAAAACTGTTTTTT.

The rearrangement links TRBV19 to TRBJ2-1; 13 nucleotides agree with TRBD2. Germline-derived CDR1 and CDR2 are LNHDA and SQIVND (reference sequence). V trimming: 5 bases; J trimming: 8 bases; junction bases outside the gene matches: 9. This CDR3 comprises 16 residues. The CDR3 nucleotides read TGTGCCAGTAGTTTGCGACTAGCGGGGGGCGGCGATGAGCAGTTCTTC. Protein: CASSLRLAGGGDEQFF.

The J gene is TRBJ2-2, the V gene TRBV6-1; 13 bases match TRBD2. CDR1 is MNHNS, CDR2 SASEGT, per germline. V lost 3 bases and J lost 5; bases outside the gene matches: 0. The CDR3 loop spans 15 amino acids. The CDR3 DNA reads TGTGCCAGCAGTGAGGGACTAGCGGGAACCGGGGAGCTGTTTTTT. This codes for CASSEGLAGTGELFF.